This T cell receptor (beta chain) was found in a study of a mutant IDH1 vaccine in newly diagnosed glioma. About the study: The therapy given earlier, which was standard therapy, consisted of radiotherapy, temozolomide, or both, and most of the patients received both.

This table comes from immunoSEQ multiplex PCR, and its TCRdb copy is limited to in-frame clones, with some not included. The sample yields tens of thousands of clones, around 75% seen once. The CDR3 spans 11 residues. Trimming removed 5 bases from V and 4 bases from J, with 6 bases in between. Germline loops: CDR1 DFQATT, CDR2 SNEGSKA (reference sequence). Time point given: week 47, end of study. A 20-mer mutant IDH1 peptide at 300 ug was injected subcutaneously with topical imiquimod. Findings of the study overall: Detectable vaccine-induced immune responses arose in about 93% of patients.

Worth noting for this clone: Its antigen is not known.

The TCR was taken from a man aged 45-60 years with glioma. The gene calls are TRBV20-1 and TRBJ1-3; D is unresolved. The starting material was PBMCs, obtained from a glioma patient whose treatment included an IDH1 peptide vaccine. The CDR3 reads CSAWVGNTIYF. The CDR3 bases are TGCAGTGCTTGGGTAGGAAACACCATATATTTT.